This is a list of T cell receptor beta chains from one sample in a study of cytomegalovirus exposure and HLA in healthy donors. Profiled with immunoSEQ multiplex PCR; TCRdb holds only in-frame clones, not every one. Of around 300,000 clones in the sample, around 89% were seen once. The sequenced sample consisted of PBMCs. The origin of the receptors is a woman aged 18-35 years in good health and CMV-seronegative. CDR3s include the opening cysteine and the closing phenylalanine or tryptophan. Fields, in order: D gene, J gene, clone size, V gene, CDR3 length, CDR3 DNA, CDR3 protein. D genes are given only for firm matches. Clone size is stated in some rows and not others, as once, few, many or a class when expanded.

D: -; J: TRBJ2-3; size: -; V: TRBV5-6; length: 12; DNA: TGTGCCAGCAGCCTCTTCACAGATACGCAGTATTTT; CDR3: CASSLFTDTQYF
D: TRBD1; J: TRBJ1-5; size: -; V: TRBV6-5; length: 14; DNA: TGTGCCAGCGGACAGGGGCTTTACAATCAGCCCCAGCATTTT; CDR3: CASGQGLYNQPQHF
D: TRBD1; J: TRBJ2-7; size: -; V: TRBV5-1; length: 15; DNA: TGCGCCAGCAGCTTGGCGGGACAGAGGTTCTACGAGCAGTACTTC; CDR3: CASSLAGQRFYEQYF
D: -; J: TRBJ1-3; size: few; V: TRBV19; length: 16; DNA: TGTGCCAGTAGTATTGGGATCCTGGACTCCGGAAACACCATATATTTT; CDR3: CASSIGILDSGNTIYF
D: -; J: TRBJ1-5; size: -; V: TRBV19; length: 14; DNA: TGTGCCAGTGAACAGACAAATAGCAATCAGCCCCAGCATTTT; CDR3: CASEQTNSNQPQHF
D: -; J: TRBJ1-1; size: -; V: TRBV5-1; length: 15; DNA: TGCGCCAGCAGCGTTGGAGGTTTAGCAAACACTGAAGCTTTCTTT; CDR3: CASSVGGLANTEAFF
D: -; J: TRBJ2-7; size: -; V: TRBV13; length: 15; DNA: TGTGCCAGCAGCCCCCGCACCCTATACGACTACGAGCAGTACTTC; CDR3: CASSPRTLYDYEQYF
D: -; J: TRBJ1-1; size: -; V: TRBV2; length: 15; DNA: TGTGCCAGCAGTGAAAATCGGCGGAGGGTAGCTGGAGCTTTCTTT; CDR3: CASSENRRRVAGAFF
D: -; J: TRBJ2-1; size: -; V: TRBV30; length: 17; DNA: TGTGCCTGGAGTGTACGTCCTGGTCGGGACTCCTACAATGAGCAGTTCTTC; CDR3: CAWSVRPGRDSYNEQFF
D: -; J: TRBJ1-4; size: -; V: TRBV6-5; length: 15; DNA: TGTGCCAGCAGTTCGAGGGTCTTGATGAATGAAAAACTGTTTTTT; CDR3: CASSSRVLMNEKLFF
D: -; J: TRBJ1-3; size: -; V: TRBV9; length: 16; DNA: TGTGCCAGCAGCGATTCCGTAGGGGGCTCTGGAAACACCATATATTTT; CDR3: CASSDSVGGSGNTIYF
D: -; J: TRBJ2-7; size: -; V: TRBV28; length: 16; DNA: TGTGCCAGCAGCCCCACCGGTTTACAGGGTTCCTACGAGCAGTACTTC; CDR3: CASSPTGLQGSYEQYF
D: TRBD2; J: TRBJ2-1; size: -; V: TRBV6-5; length: 16; DNA: TGTGCCAGCAGTTACGCTAGCGGAAGCTCCTACAATGAGCAGTTCTTC; CDR3: CASSYASGSSYNEQFF
D: -; J: TRBJ1-2; size: -; V: TRBV27; length: 13; DNA: TGTGCCAGCAGTTCAACAGGGCCGAATGGCTACACCTTC; CDR3: CASSSTGPNGYTF
D: -; J: TRBJ1-1; size: -; V: TRBV27; length: 13; DNA: TGTGCCAGCAGTAGGACAGAGAACACTGAAGCTTTCTTT; CDR3: CASSRTENTEAFF
D: TRBD1; J: TRBJ2-3; size: -; V: TRBV5-1; length: 15; DNA: TGCGCCAGCAGCTTGGCCGGACAGGGTGCAGATACGCAGTATTTT; CDR3: CASSLAGQGADTQYF